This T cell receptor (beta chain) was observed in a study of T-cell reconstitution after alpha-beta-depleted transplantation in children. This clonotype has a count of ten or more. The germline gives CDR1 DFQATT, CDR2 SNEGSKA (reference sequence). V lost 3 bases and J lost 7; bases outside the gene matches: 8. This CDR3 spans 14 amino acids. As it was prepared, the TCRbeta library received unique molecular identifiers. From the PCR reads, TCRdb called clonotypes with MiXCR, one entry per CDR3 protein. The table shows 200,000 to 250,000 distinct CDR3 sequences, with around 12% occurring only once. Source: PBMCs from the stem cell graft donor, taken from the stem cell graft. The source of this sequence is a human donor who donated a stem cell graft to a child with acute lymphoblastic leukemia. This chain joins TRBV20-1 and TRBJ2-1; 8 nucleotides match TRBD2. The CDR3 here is CSASGGGPPNEQFF. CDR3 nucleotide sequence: TGCAGTGCTAGCGGGGGGGGGCCTCCTAATGAGCAGTTCTTC.